The next 32 T cell receptor beta chains were all read from a single sample in a study of STAT5B mutations in CD4+ large granular lymphocyte leukemia. TCRdb's table, derived via immunoSEQ multiplex PCR, lists solely in-frame clones and lacks some. The table lists some 34,000 clones, 76% of them singletons. The source material was CD4+ T cells from blood buffy coats. These receptors originate from a human donor in good health.

This chain links TRBV11-2 with TRBJ2-3; 10 positions match TRBD2. Germline CDR1 is SGHAT and CDR2 is FQNNGV. Trimming cost V 3 bases and J 4 bases; bases outside gene matches: 7. The CDR3 contains 16 residues. The CDR3 DNA is TGTGCCAGCAGCTTTTCTCCCACTAGCGGGGCAGATACGCAGTATTTT. Residues: CASSFSPTSGADTQYF.

The J gene is TRBJ2-3, the V gene TRBV7-2; D possibly matches TRBD1 or TRBD2 (5 bases each). From germline, CDR1 is SGHTA and CDR2 FQGNSA. This CDR3 spans 14 amino acids. V shed 8 bases and J shed 2 bases, with 14 bases lying between them. CDR3 DNA: TGTGCCAGCGCGTCCGGGACCATCACAGATACGCAGTATTTT. Protein sequence: CASASGTITDTQYF.

The rearrangement joins TRBV6-1 to TRBJ1-1; TRBD1 might be the D (6 bases). CDR3 length equals 14 residues. V gave up 7 bases and J gave up 1 base, with 13 bases separating them. Germline V gene data show CDR1 as MNHNS and CDR2 as SASEGT. The CDR3 DNA sequence: TGTGCCAGCAAAAACAGGGACACGAACACTGAAGCTTTCTTT. As protein: CASKNRDTNTEAFF.

This clone came up a few times. The chain combines TRBV4-3 with TRBJ2-7, with 7 bases fitting TRBD1. This CDR3 is built from 13 residues. V lost 2 bases to trimming and J lost 7 bases; unmatched junction nucleotides: 5. Per germline, CDR1 LGHNA and CDR2 YSLEER. The CDR3 here is CASSQPPRGEQYF. The CDR3 DNA reads as TGCGCCAGCAGCCAACCGCCCAGGGGGGAGCAGTACTTC.

The chain couples TRBV7-9 to TRBJ2-5; D uncertain. CDR1 is SEHNR, CDR2 FQNEAQ, per germline (reference sequence). V lost 4 bases, J lost 2 bases, and 8 bases lay in between. This CDR3 has 13 amino acids. CDR3 bases: TGTGCCAGCAGCTCTTCCGGACAAGAGACCCAGTACTTC. This codes for CASSSSGQETQYF. Supplemented by reference TRBV7-9 and TRBJ2-5, the full variable domain reads DTGVSQNPRHKITKRGQNVTFRCDPISEHNRLYWYRQTLGQGPEFLTYFQNEAQLEKSRLLSDRFSAERPKGSFSTLEIQRTEQGDSAMYLCASSSSGQETQYFGPGTRLLVL.

This rearrangement joins TRBV7-9 to TRBJ2-7, with 8 bases matching TRBD1. Germline V lookup: CDR1 SEHNR, CDR2 FQNEAQ (reference sequence). With V trimmed by 2 bases and J by 12 bases, 9 bases remained unmatched. This CDR3 contains 13 residues. CDR3 in amino acids: CASSLLQGGFLYF. The CDR3 region has the DNA TGTGCCAGCAGCTTATTACAGGGGGGTTTCTTGTACTTC.

The CDR3 loop is CASSVRRSDQPQHF. Written as DNA, the CDR3 is TGTGCCAGCAGCGTCCGCCGGTCTGATCAGCCCCAGCATTTT. The chain joins TRBV7-9 to TRBJ1-5; no definite D call. This CDR3 spans 14 amino acids. CDR1 is SEHNR, CDR2 FQNEAQ, per germline (reference sequence). V gave up 5 bases and J gave up 5 bases, with 13 bases separating them.

This clone was seen more than once but under ten times. The J gene is TRBJ1-2, the V gene TRBV5-4, with D maybe TRBD1 (6 bases). This CDR3 is 13 amino acids long. V dropped 4 bases and J dropped 5 bases, with 12 bases sitting between them. Per germline, CDR1 SGHNT and CDR2 YYREEE (reference sequence). CDR3 sequence: CASSPDRDYGYTF. In DNA, the CDR3 is TGTGCCAGCAGCCCGGACAGAGATTATGGCTACACCTTC.

The chain joins TRBV7-2 to TRBJ1-4, with a tentative D call TRBD1 (5 bases). The CDR3 length is 14 residues. V was trimmed by 5 bases and J by 8 bases, leaving 15 bases between them. Per the germline V gene, CDR1 is SGHTA and CDR2 is FQGNSA. The CDR3 sequence is CASSLQAGREKLFF. CDR3 in DNA: TGTGCCAGCAGCCTCCAGGCAGGGCGGGAAAAACTGTTTTTT.

V and J are TRBV19 and TRBJ2-2, with TRBD1 matching over 11 bases. V trimming: 1 base; J trimming: 7 bases; junction bases outside the gene matches: 5. The CDR3 spans 16 residues. From germline, CDR1 is LNHDA and CDR2 SQIVND (reference sequence). This CDR3 is CASSIVGQGAFGELFF. The CDR3, as DNA: TGTGCCAGTAGTATAGTAGGACAGGGGGCTTTCGGGGAGCTGTTTTTT.

V is TRBV2 and J is TRBJ2-7, with D tentatively TRBD2 (6 bases). V shed 6 bases and J shed 4 bases, with 10 bases lying between them. Germline V gene lookup returns CDR1 SNHLY and CDR2 FYNNEI. CDR3 size: 12 residues. The CDR3, as DNA: TGTGCCAGCAGACGCGGGACGTACGAGCAGTACTTC. It specifies CASRRGTYEQYF.

The rearrangement uses TRBV30 and TRBJ1-1, with D uncertain. The CDR3 runs 13 residues. Trimming removed 2 bases from V and 2 bases from J, with 9 bases in between. The germline CDR1 and CDR2 sequences are GTSNPN and SVGIG (reference sequence). The CDR3 loop reads CAWSSSINTEAFF. CDR3 bases: TGTGCCTGGAGTTCTTCGATAAACACTGAAGCTTTCTTT.

This sequence joins TRBV28 and TRBJ1-2, with unresolved D. Between the trimmed V and J ends, which lost 7 bases and 4 bases, there was a span of 13 bases. The V gene's germline CDR1 is MDHEN and CDR2 SYDVKM. The CDR3 loop spans 13 amino acids. The CDR3 DNA reads as TGTGCCAGCAATTCCCTCGGCCGCTATGGCTACACCTTC. It encodes CASNSLGRYGYTF.

V gene TRBV2 combines with J gene TRBJ2-1; possibly TRBD1 or TRBD2 for D (5 bases each). V lost 7 bases and J 0 bases, leaving 10 bases between the germline ends. CDR1 is SNHLY and CDR2 is FYNNEI in the germline V gene. This CDR3 spans 14 amino acids. CDR3 loop: CASTRGRSYNEQFF. CDR3 DNA: TGTGCCAGCACACGGGGCCGCTCCTACAATGAGCAGTTCTTC. The variable domain in full, completed from reference TRBV2 and TRBJ2-1, reads EPEVTQTPSHQVTQMGQEVILRCVPISNHLYFYWYRQILGQKVEFLVSFYNNEISEKSEIFDDQFSVERPDGSNFTLKIRSTKLEDSAMYFCASTRGRSYNEQFFGPGTRLTVL.

The gene calls are TRBV19 and TRBJ2-1; 7 positions match TRBD1. CDR3 length: 17 residues. Germline-derived CDR1 and CDR2 are LNHDA and SQIVND (reference sequence). The trim removed 4 bases at V and 0 bases at J, leaving 9 bases unmatched. CDR3 sequence reads: CASSRGGGAVSYNEQFF. The CDR3 DNA follows: TGTGCCAGTAGTAGAGGGGGCGGAGCGGTCTCCTACAATGAGCAGTTCTTC. The complete variable domain, with remaining parts taken from reference TRBV19 and TRBJ2-1, reads DGGITQSPKYLFRKEGQNVTLSCEQNLNHDAMYWYRQDPGQGLRLIYYSQIVNDFQKGDIAEGYSVSREKKESFPLTVTSAQKNPTAFYLCASSRGGGAVSYNEQFFGPGTRLTVL.

On this clone itself: No DNA is shown, since the ends of the CDR3 on it are uncertain; the CDR3 is the one TCRdb lists. The chain recombines TRBV15 with TRBJ1-4. The CDR3 adds up to 17 amino acids, both ends counted. CDR1 is LNHNV, CDR2 YYDKDF, per germline (reference sequence). The CDR3 here is CATSRDFGDTFLEKLFF.

The chain combines TRBV5-1 with TRBJ2-5; 12 positions match TRBD2. Looked up from germline, CDR1 is SGHRS and CDR2 is YFSETQ. J was trimmed by 4 bases and V by 5 bases; bases with no gene match: 9. There are 16 residues in the CDR3. The CDR3 DNA sequence: TGCGCCAGCAGGACGACTAGCGGGAGTTTCGGAGAGACCCAGTACTTC. Its translation: CASRTTSGSFGETQYF.

The chain links TRBV15 to TRBJ1-1, with D unclear. The CDR3 runs to 17 residues. The V gene lost 3 bases and the J gene lost 0 bases, with 17 bases spanning the gap. From germline, CDR1 is LNHNV and CDR2 YYDKDF (reference sequence). The DNA of the CDR3 is TGTGCCACCAGCAGGGAGGGCAGCAGCTTCATGAACACTGAAGCTTTCTTT. Amino acids: CATSREGSSFMNTEAFF.

Only a few counts were recorded for this clone. The J gene is TRBJ1-2, the V gene TRBV2; possible D gene TRBD1, 5 bases. The CDR3 runs to 14 residues. Germline V gene sequence: CDR1 SNHLY, CDR2 FYNNEI. Trimming shortened V by 6 bases and J by 4 bases, and 15 bases separated the two germline ends. The CDR3 DNA reads as TGTGCCAGCAGGGAGGAGGCTGGGGCCTATGGCTACACCTTC. Translated, it gives CASREEAGAYGYTF.

This rearrangement joins TRBV7-9 to TRBJ2-5, with D perhaps matching TRBD2 (6 bases). Germline-derived CDR1 and CDR2 are SEHNR and FQNEAQ (reference sequence). Trimming took off 6 bases at V and 4 bases at J, with 18 bases between the two ends. The CDR3 is 15 amino acids. For the CDR3, the DNA is TGTGCCAGCAGAGGTGATAGGAGGGGATCAGAGACCCAGTACTTC. As protein: CASRGDRRGSETQYF.

The chain is built from TRBV11-3 and TRBJ1-4; D is perhaps TRBD1 (6 bases). Trimming took off 6 bases at V and 3 bases at J, with 11 bases between the two ends. The CDR3 is made up of 14 amino acids. Germline CDR1 reads SGHNT; CDR2 reads YENEEA. CDR3 loop: CASRKGGSNEKLFF. DNA for the CDR3: TGTGCCAGCAGGAAGGGGGGTTCTAATGAAAAACTGTTTTTT.

This clone turned up a few times. V and J are TRBV29-1 and TRBJ1-1; no clear D gene. Trimming removed 4 bases at V and 4 bases at J, with 13 bases between. CDR3 length: 13 amino acids. Germline V gene data show CDR1 as SQVTM and CDR2 as ANQGSEA. The CDR3 DNA reads TGCAGCGTTGTTGAGGTAGGAGGCACTGAAGCTTTCTTT. Translating it yields CSVVEVGGTEAFF.

This chain joins TRBV2 and TRBJ1-1, with D tentatively TRBD1 (5 bases). Trimming stripped 7 bases from V and 4 bases from J, with 22 bases between. Germline lookup yields CDR1 SNHLY and CDR2 FYNNEI. The CDR3 runs to 16 residues. The CDR3, as DNA: TGTGCCAGCACCGGGAGTAGGGGTACCTGGGGCACTGAAGCTTTCTTT. As protein: CASTGSRGTWGTEAFF.

This chain links TRBV5-6 with TRBJ2-3; weak D call: TRBD1 (6 bases). V lost 1 base and J lost 5, with 14 bases in between. Germline CDR1 reads SGHDT; CDR2 reads YYEEEE. The CDR3 consists of 15 residues. The CDR3 is CASSLPGQPGDTQYF. For the CDR3, the DNA is TGTGCCAGCAGCTTGCCAGGACAGCCCGGAGATACGCAGTATTTT.

V and J are TRBV5-4 and TRBJ1-6; 9 nucleotides agree with TRBD1. Per germline, CDR1 SGHNT and CDR2 YYREEE (reference sequence). Trimming took 4 bases from V and 0 from J; bases not matched to a gene: 8. The CDR3 is 18 residues long. In DNA, the CDR3 is TGTGCCAGCAGCCCAGCGGGGACAGGGAGCTCCTATAATTCACCCCTCCACTTT. It yields the protein CASSPAGTGSSYNSPLHF.

This clone was counted between two and nine times. V gene TRBV7-9 combines with J gene TRBJ1-3; D ambiguous. CDR1 SEHNR and CDR2 FQNEAQ come from the germline V gene (reference sequence). The CDR3 spans 18 residues. V was pared by 0 bases and J by 0 bases, with 15 bases between. The CDR3 protein is CASSLAVASGNSGNTIYF. CDR3 DNA: TGTGCCAGCAGCTTAGCGGTGGCTTCGGGGAACTCTGGAAACACCATATATTTT. The entire variable domain, with the rest obtained from reference TRBV7-9 and TRBJ1-3, is as follows: DTGVSQNPRHKITKRGQNVTFRCDPISEHNRLYWYRQTLGQGPEFLTYFQNEAQLEKSRLLSDRFSAERPKGSFSTLEIQRTEQGDSAMYLCASSLAVASGNSGNTIYFGEGSWLTVV.

This chain links TRBV25-1 with TRBJ2-1; a weak D match, TRBD2 (7 bases). Germline V gene data show CDR1 as MGHDK and CDR2 as SYGVNS. The CDR3 has 16 residues. Trimming pared 0 bases from V and 9 bases from J, leaving 18 bases between. The CDR3 protein is CASSEYGGRGGGEQFF. In nucleotides, the CDR3 is TGTGCCAGCAGTGAATATGGTGGCAGGGGCGGGGGTGAGCAGTTCTTC.

The CDR3 sequence: CASSPRGLQETQYF. The CDR3 bases are TGTGCCAGCTCACCGAGGGGGCTTCAAGAGACCCAGTACTTC. The rearrangement links TRBV18 to TRBJ2-5, with 7 bases lining up with TRBD1. Germline V lookup: CDR1 KGHSH, CDR2 LQKENI. Trimming removed 3 bases from V and 2 bases from J; junction bases left unmatched: 3. CDR3 length: 14 amino acids.

This chain joins TRBV7-9 and TRBJ1-2, with D maybe TRBD1 (5 bases). This CDR3 comprises 14 residues. V lost 1 base and J lost 4, with 10 bases in between. Germline V lookup: CDR1 SEHNR, CDR2 FQNEAQ (reference sequence). The CDR3 here is CASSLEVGAYGYTF. Here the CDR3 DNA reads TGTGCCAGCAGCTTAGAAGTCGGGGCCTATGGCTACACCTTC.

The chain links TRBV11-2 to TRBJ2-7, with a weak D call TRBD2 (5 bases). V shed 1 base and J shed 2 bases, with 12 bases lying between them. Germline V gene lookup returns CDR1 SGHAT and CDR2 FQNNGV. The CDR3 extends over 15 amino acids. The CDR3 spells CASSLVRTSPYEQYF. The CDR3 bases are TGTGCCAGCAGCTTAGTAAGGACTTCCCCCTACGAGCAGTACTTC.

The CDR3 here is CASRGQLYEQYF. The CDR3 DNA reads TGTGCCAGCAGGGGGCAGTTATACGAGCAGTACTTC. This chain connects TRBV2 to TRBJ2-7; a weak D match, TRBD1 (5 bases). V was pared by 6 bases and J by 4 bases, with 10 bases between. Germline V gives CDR1 SNHLY, CDR2 FYNNEI. The length of the CDR3 is 12 residues.

This clone was detected only a few times. This sequence joins TRBV19 and TRBJ2-4; D is perhaps TRBD1 or TRBD2 (5 bases each). CDR3 length: 17 residues. Germline V gene lookup returns CDR1 LNHDA and CDR2 SQIVND (reference sequence). Trimming removed 3 bases from V and 5 bases from J, with 20 bases in between. As DNA, the CDR3 is TGTGCCAGTAGTATGATTTTGGGGGATTTGAACCAAAACATTCAGTACTTC. This encodes CASSMILGDLNQNIQYF.